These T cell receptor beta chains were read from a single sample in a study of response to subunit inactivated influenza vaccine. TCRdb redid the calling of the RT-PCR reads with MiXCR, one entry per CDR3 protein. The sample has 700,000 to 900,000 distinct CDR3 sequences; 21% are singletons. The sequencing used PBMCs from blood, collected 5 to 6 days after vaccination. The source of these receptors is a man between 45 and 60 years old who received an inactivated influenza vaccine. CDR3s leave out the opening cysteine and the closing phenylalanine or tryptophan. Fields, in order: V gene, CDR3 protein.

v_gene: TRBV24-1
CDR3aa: ATSDSRRGGTGELF

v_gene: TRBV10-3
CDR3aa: AIGSLLYNEQF

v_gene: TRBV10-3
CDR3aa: AIGLAGGQTTYNEQF

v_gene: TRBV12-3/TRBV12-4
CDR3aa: ASTLGSRPQH

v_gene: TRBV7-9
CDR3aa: ASSLEPSPRNTIY

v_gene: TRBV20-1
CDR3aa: SARGPYGYT

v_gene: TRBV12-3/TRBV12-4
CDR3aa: ASSTPPTAGTQY

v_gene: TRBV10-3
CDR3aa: AISEGRGSEAF

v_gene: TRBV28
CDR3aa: ASSSGGKNTEAF

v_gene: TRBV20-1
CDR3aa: SASEGAVTEAF

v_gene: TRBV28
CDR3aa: ASSGVPVNEQF

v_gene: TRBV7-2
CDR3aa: ASGSGGLAYEQY

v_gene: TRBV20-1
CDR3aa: SAFGTNNYGYT

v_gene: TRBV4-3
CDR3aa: ASSQDWTGVAKNIQY

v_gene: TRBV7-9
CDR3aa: ASSLGFYEQF

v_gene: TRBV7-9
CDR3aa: ASSPRTSEQF

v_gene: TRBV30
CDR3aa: AWSVTAYEQY

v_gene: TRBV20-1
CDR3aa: SAWGRGGNQPQH

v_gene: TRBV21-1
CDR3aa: ASSKVQAGYNEQF

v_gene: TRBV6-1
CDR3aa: ASSHNPVISNQPQH

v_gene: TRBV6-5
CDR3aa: ASSYSTNDRGDTQY

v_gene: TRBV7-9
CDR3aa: ASSSSLRGPYNEQF

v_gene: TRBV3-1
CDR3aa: ASSQGSVPGRNEQF

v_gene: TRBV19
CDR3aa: ASSNRFGQF

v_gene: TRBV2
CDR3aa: ASSGPGQGSRPLH

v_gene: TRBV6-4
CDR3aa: ASSVPRGTSPNEQF

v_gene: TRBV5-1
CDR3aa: ASSLGAGQAYEQY

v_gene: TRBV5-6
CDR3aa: ASSLVLGGLTYNEQF

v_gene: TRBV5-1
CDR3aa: ASSLLGGSDQPQH

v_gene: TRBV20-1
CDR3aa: SARSLQETQY

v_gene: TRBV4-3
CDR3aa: ASSQGVATGAGGYT

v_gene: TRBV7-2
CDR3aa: ASSLSRMETQY

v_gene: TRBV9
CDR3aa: ANPALGLAGRWQWVQQY

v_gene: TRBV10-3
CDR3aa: AIRAGTASPDTQY

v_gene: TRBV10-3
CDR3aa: AIRGQGAPFEQY

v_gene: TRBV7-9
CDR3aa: ASGTPWGGNEQY

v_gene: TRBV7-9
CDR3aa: ASSPRSSGSADTQY

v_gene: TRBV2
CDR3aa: ASSPNGWVDEQF

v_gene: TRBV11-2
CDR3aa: ASSLEVGASVTQY

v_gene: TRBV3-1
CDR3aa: ASSRNGDNEQF

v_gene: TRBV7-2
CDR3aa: ASSLAFRATEAF

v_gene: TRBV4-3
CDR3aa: ASSQDLGDAGELF

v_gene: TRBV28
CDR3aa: KTSGGTEAF

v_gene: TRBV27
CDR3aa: ASSLSGSLDVYEQY

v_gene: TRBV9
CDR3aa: ASSVEARAETQY

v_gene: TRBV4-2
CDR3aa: ASSQEFGGGYGYT

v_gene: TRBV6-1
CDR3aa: ASRESWINEQF

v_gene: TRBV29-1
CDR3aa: SADRGMAEAF

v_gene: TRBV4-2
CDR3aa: ASKGGSSYNEQF

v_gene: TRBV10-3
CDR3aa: ATKQGGLNSPLH

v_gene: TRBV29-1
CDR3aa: SVTSGVCEQY

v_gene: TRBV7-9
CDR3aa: ASSSERERIYEQY

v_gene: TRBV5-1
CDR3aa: ASSSSGRSTAF

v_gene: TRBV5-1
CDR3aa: ASTLGQGGNEKLF

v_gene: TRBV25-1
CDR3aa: ASSAWTGAEDTQY